This section outlines one T cell receptor beta chain sequence together with its context. These data come from a study of OX40 agonist ivuxolimab in advanced cancers. Study at large: From roughly 23 to 90 years was the age range, with a mean of around 60 years, and 70% to 85% were male.

The length of the CDR3 is 16 residues. V shed 3 bases and J shed 0 bases, with 12 bases lying between them. Per germline, CDR1 ENHRY and CDR2 SYGVKD. Only in-frame clones appear in the TCRdb table, and some are missing; sequencing was by immunoSEQ multiplex PCR. The repertoire holds fewer than 35,000 clones, with 80% to 85% as singletons. The receptor was isolated from an adult with an advanced solid tumor such as melanoma, head and neck, liver or kidney cancer. The V call is TRBV10-3, the J call TRBJ1-3, with a possible D match to TRBD1 (5 bases). The starting material was CD4+ or CD8+ T cells sorted from blood, obtained in a trial of the OX40 agonist ivuxolimab. The CDR3 region has the DNA TGTGCCATCAGTGACCCCGCGGGGACCTCTGGAAACACCATATATTTT. It translates to CAISDPAGTSGNTIYF.